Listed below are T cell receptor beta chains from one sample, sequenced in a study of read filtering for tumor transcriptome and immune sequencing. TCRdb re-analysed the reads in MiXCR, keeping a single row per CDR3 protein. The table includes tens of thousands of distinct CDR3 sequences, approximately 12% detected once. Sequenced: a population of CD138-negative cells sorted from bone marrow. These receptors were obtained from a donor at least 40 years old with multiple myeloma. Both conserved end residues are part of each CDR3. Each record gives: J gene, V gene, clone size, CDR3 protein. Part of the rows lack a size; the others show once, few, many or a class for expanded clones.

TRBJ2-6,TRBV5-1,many,CASSLQDGANVLTF
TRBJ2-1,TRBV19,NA,CASTIGSGSANEQFF
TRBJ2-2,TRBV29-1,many,CSVEPDRVTGELFF
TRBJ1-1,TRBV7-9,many,CASSLGTTSTEAFF
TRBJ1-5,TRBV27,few,CASSFSGTKNQPQHF
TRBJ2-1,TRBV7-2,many,CASSLDRTGIREQFF
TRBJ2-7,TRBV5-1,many,CASSAGDGTVGEQYF
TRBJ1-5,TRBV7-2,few,CASRPGSQDVHQPQHF
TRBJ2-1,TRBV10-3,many,CAISLGQSYNEQFF
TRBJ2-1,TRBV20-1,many,CSARLPSSREGSYNEQFF
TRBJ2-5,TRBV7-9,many,CASSSKEARGQETQYF
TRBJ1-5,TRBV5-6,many,CASSLGGGGQPQHF
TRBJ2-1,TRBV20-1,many,CSARINEQFF
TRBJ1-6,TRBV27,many,CASSARTGAYNSPLHF
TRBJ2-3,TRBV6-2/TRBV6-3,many,CASRIKSLRSNTQYF
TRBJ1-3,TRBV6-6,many,CASSVSTGTFGNTIYF
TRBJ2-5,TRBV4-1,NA,CASSQGDRDEETQYF
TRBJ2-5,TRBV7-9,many,CASSPRAQGPQETQYF
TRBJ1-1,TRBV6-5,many,CASSRSFMNTEAFF
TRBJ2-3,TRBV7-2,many,CASSFGRDRATDTQYF
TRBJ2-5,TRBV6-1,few,CASRRPVAGSGETQYF
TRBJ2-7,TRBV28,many,CASSLPGTESYEQYF
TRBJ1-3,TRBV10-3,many,CAISESGPGVGNTIYF
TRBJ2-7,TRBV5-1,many,CASSLGWTNPSSYEQYF
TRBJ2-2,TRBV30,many,CAWTKTSNGELFF
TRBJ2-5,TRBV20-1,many,CSASGRADGVGQYF
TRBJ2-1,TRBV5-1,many,CASSLVFGTSYNEQFF
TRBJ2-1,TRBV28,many,CASSLSGSGRAYEQFF
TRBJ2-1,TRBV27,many,CASSHRAGRQFF
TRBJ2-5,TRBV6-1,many,CASILDTAGTQYF
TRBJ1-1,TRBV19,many,CASRLRDTPGNTEAFF
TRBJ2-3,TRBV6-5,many,CASSKTDGTDTQYF
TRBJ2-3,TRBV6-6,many,CASSYSPDSTDTQYF
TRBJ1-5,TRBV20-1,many,CSARVGRTSNQPQHF
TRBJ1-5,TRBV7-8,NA,CASARGQGRGQPQHF
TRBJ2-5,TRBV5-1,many,CASSRGLVTHNGETQYF
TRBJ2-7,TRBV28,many,CASIGQGASYEQYF
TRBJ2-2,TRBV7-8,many,CASSLGETGVSGELFF
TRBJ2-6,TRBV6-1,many,CASRTEPGSEFSGANVLTF
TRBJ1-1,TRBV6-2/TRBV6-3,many,CASSYGGAANTEAFF
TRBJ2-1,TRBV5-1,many,CASSEGSPYNEQFF
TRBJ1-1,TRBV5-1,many,CASSLTGEPHEAFF
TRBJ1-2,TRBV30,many,CAWTRGDGYTF
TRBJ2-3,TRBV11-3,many,CASSSRRLPDTQYF
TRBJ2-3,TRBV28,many,CASSWGTDTQYF
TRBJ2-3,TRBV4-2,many,CASSPSKRGYEAGTDTQYF
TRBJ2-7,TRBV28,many,CASNGRNYEQYF
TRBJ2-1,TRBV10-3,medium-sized,CAIGGRASYNEQFF
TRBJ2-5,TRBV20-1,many,CSARDRRDRPETQYF
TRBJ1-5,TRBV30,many,CAWSTGGGNQPQHF
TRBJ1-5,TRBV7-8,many,CASSTGRDQPQHF
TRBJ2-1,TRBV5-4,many,CASSLVGSGQGQFF
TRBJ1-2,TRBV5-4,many,CASTRPGQVYGYTF
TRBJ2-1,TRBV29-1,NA,CSVEVTSRDEQFF